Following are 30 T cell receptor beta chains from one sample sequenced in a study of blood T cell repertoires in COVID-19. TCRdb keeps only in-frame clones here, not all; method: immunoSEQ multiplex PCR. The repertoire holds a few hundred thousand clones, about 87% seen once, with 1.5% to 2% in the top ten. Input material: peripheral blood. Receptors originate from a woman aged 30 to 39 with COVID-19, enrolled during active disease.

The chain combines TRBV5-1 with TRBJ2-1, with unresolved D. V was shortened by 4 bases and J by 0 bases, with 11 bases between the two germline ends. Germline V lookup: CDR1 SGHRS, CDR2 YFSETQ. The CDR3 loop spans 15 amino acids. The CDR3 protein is CASSPGDSSYNEQFF. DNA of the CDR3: TGCGCCAGCAGCCCGGGTGATTCCTCCTACAATGAGCAGTTCTTC.

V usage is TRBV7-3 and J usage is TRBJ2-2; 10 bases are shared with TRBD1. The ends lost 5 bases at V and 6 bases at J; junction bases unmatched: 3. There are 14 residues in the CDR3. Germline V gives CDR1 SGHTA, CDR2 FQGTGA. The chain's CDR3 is CASSRDRGAGELFF. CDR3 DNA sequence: TGTGCCAGCAGCCGGGACAGGGGTGCCGGGGAGCTGTTTTTT.

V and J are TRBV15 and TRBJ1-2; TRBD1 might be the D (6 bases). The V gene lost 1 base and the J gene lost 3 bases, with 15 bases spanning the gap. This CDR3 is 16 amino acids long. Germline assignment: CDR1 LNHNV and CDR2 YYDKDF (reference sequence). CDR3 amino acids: CATSRGGWTEDYGYTF. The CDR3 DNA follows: TGTGCCACCAGCAGAGGGGGCTGGACAGAAGACTATGGCTACACCTTC.

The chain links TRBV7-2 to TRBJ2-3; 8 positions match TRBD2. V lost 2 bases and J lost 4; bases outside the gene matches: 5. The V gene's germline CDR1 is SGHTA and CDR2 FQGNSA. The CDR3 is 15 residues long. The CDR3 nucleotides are TGTGCCAGCAGCTTAAGTAGCGGGGCAGCAGATACGCAGTATTTT. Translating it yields CASSLSSGAADTQYF.

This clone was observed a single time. CDR3 sequence (DNA): TGTGCCAGCAGCTTAACTGGACAGGGGACTGAAGCTTTCTTT. Residues: CASSLTGQGTEAFF. J is TRBJ1-1 and V is TRBV7-9; 9 bases line up with TRBD1. Trimming cost V 2 bases and J 5 bases; bases outside gene matches: 3. Germline V gene data show CDR1 as SEHNR and CDR2 as FQNEAQ (reference sequence). CDR3 size: 14 residues. Full variable domain (remainder filled in from reference TRBV7-9 and TRBJ1-1): DTGVSQNPRHKITKRGQNVTFRCDPISEHNRLYWYRQTLGQGPEFLTYFQNEAQLEKSRLLSDRFSAERPKGSFSTLEIQRTEQGDSAMYLCASSLTGQGTEAFFGQGTRLTVV.

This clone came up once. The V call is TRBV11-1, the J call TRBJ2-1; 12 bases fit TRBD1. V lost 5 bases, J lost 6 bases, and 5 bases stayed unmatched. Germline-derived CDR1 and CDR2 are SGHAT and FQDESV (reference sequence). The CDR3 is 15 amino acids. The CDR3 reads CASSLGGQGANEQFF. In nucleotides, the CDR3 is TGTGCCAGCAGCCTCGGGGGACAGGGGGCCAATGAGCAGTTCTTC.

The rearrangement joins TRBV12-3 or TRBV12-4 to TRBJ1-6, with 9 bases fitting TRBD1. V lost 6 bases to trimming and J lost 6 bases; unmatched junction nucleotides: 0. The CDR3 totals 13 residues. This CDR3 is CASRGQGNSPLHF. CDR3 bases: TGTGCCAGCAGGGGACAGGGTAATTCACCCCTCCACTTT.

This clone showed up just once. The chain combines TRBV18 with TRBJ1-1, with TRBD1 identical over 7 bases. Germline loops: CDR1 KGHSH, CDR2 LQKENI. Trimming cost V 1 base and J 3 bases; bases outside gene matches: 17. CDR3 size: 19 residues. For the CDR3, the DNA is TGTGCCAGCTCACCACTTCCATTCCCCACCGGACAGGTCGACACTGAAGCTTTCTTT. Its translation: CASSPLPFPTGQVDTEAFF.

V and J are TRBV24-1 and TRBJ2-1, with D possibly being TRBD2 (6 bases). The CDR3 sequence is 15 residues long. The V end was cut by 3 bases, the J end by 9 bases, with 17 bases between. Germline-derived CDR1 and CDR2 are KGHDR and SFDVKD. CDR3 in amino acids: CATSDPRGTGSEQFF. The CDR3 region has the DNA TGTGCCACCAGTGATCCGCGGGGTACGGGCTCTGAGCAGTTCTTC.

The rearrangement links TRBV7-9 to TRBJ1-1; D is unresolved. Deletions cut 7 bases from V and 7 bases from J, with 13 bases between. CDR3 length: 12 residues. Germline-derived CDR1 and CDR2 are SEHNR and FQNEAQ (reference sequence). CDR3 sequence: CASTLNEDEAFF. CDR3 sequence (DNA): TGTGCCAGCACCTTGAACGAGGATGAAGCTTTCTTT.

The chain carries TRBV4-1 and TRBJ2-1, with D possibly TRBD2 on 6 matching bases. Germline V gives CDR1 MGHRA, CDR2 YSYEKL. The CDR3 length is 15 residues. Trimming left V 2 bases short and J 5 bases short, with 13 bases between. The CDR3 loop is CASSQWAGTHNEQFF. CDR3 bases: TGCGCCAGCAGCCAATGGGCGGGGACTCACAATGAGCAGTTCTTC.

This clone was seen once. CDR3 region: CASSSVEGSGAQETQYF. CDR3 nucleotides: TGTGCCAGCAGTTCCGTGGAGGGTAGCGGGGCGCAAGAGACCCAGTACTTC. The rearrangement joins TRBV27 to TRBJ2-5, with 8 bases aligning to TRBD2. CDR1 MNHEY and CDR2 SMNVEV come from the germline V gene (reference sequence). V gave up 4 bases and J gave up 2 bases; unmatched junction bases: 12. There are 17 residues in the CDR3.

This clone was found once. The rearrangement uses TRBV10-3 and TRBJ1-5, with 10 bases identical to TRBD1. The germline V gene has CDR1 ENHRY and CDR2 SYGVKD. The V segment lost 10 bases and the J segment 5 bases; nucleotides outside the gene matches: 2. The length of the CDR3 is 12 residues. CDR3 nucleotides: TGTGCCACCGGGACAGGGGATCAGCCCCAGCATTTT. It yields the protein CATGTGDQPQHF.

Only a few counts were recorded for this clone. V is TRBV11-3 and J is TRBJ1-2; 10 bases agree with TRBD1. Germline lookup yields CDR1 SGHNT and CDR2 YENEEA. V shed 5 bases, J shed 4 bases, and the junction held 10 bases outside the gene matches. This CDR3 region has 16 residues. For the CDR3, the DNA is TGTGCCAGCAGCATGACAGGGGGCCCCCTCGCCTATGGCTACACCTTC. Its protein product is CASSMTGGPLAYGYTF.

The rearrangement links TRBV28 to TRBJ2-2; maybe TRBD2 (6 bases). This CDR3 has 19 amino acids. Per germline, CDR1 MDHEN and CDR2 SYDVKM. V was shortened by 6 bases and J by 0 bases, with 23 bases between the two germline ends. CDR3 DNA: TGTGCCAGCAGATCTTATGGGGGGAATCCGGACGCGAACACCGGGGAGCTGTTTTTT. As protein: CASRSYGGNPDANTGELFF.

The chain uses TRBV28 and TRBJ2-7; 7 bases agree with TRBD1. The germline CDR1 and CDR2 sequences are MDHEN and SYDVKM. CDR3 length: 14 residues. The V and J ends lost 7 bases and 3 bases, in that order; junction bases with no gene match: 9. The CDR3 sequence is CASTQGGSRYEQYV. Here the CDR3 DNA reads TGTGCCAGCACCCAAGGGGGCTCTCGCTACGAGCAGTACGTC.

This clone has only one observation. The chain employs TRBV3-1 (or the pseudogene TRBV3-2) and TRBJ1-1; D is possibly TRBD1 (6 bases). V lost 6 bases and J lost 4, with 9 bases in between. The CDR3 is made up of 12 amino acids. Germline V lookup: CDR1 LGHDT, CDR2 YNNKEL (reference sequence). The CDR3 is CASRQGGTEAFF. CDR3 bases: TGTGCCAGCAGACAGGGTGGCACTGAAGCTTTCTTT.

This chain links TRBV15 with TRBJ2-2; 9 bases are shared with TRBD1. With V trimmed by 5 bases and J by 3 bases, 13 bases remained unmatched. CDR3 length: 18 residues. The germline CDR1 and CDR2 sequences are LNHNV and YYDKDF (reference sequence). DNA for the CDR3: TGTGCCACCAGCGCCGAGCCTCCCGGGACAGGGCACACCGGGGAGCTGTTTTTT. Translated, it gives CATSAEPPGTGHTGELFF.

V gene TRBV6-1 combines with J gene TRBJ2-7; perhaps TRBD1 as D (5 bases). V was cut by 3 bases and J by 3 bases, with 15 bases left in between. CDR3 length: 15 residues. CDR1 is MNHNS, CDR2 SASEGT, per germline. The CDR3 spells CASSDSAGPLYEQYF. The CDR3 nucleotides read TGTGCCAGCAGTGATTCGGCAGGGCCTCTCTACGAGCAGTACTTC.

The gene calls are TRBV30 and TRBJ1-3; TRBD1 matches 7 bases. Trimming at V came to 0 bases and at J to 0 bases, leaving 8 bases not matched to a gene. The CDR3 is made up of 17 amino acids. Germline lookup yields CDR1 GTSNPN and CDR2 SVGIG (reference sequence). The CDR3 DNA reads TGTGCCTGGAGTGTAGACAGGGTAACGAACTCTGGAAACACCATATATTTT. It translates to CAWSVDRVTNSGNTIYF.

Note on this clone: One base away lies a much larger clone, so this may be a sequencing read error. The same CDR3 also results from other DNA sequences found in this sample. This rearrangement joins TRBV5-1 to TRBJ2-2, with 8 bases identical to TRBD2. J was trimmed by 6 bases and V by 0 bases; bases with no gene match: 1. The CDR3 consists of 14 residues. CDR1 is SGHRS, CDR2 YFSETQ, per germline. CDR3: CASSLAGGPGELFF. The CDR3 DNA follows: TGCGCCAGCAGCTTGGCGGGGGGGCCCGGGGAGCTGTTTTTT.

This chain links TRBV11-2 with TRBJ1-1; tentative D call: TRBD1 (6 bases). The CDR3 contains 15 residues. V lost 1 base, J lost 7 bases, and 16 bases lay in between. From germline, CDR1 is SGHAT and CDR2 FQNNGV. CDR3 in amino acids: CASSLVKGVLDEAFF. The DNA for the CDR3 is TGTGCCAGCAGCTTAGTGAAGGGGGTACTTGATGAAGCTTTCTTT.

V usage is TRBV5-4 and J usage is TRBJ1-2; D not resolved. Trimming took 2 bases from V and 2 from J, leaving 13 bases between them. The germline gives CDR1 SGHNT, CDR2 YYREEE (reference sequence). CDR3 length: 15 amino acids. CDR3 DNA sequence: TGTGCCAGCAGCTTCTTATACAGTTTCAACTATGGCTACACCTTC. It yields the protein CASSFLYSFNYGYTF.

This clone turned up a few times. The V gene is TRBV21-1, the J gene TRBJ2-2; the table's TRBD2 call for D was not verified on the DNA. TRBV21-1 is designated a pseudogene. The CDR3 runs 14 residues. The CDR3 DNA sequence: TGTGCCAGCAGCAAGGTGAGGGAAACCGGGGAGCTGTTTTTT. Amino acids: CASSKVRETGELFF.

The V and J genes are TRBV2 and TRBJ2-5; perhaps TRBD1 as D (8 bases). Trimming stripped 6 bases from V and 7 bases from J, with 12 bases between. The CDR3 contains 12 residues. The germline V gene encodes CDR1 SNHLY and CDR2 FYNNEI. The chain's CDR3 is CASRTGEGTQYF. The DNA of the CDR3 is TGTGCCAGCAGGACAGGGGAGGGGACCCAGTACTTC. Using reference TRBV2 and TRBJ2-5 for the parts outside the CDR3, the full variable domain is EPEVTQTPSHQVTQMGQEVILRCVPISNHLYFYWYRQILGQKVEFLVSFYNNEISEKSEIFDDQFSVERPDGSNFTLKIRSTKLEDSAMYFCASRTGEGTQYFGPGTRLLVL.

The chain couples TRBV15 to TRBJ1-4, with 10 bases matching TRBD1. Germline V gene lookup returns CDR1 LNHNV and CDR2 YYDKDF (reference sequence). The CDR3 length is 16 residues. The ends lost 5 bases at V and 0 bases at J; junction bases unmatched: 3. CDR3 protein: CATSRDRGATNEKLFF. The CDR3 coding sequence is TGTGCCACCAGCCGGGACAGGGGCGCAACTAATGAAAAACTGTTTTTT.

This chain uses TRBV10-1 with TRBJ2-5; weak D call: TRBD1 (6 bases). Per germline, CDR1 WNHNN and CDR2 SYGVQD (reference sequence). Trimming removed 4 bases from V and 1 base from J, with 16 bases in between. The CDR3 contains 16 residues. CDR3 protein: CASSARGTRTQETQYF. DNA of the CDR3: TGCGCCAGCAGTGCTCGTGGGACACGCACCCAAGAGACCCAGTACTTC.

DNA of the CDR3: TGTGCCAGCACCAGGGTAGTGGGTTCAGCCCAGCATTTT. Translated, it gives CASTRVVGSAQHF. The gene calls are TRBV2 and TRBJ1-5; D is possibly TRBD1 (5 bases). There are 13 residues in the CDR3. From germline, CDR1 is SNHLY and CDR2 FYNNEI. V was pared by 7 bases and J by 11 bases, with 18 bases between.

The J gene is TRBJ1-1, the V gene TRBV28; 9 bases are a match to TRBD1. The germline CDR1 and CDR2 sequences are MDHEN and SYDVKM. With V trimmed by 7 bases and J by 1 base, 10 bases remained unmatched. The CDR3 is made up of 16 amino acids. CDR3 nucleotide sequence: TGTGCCAGCACCCTAGGGCCGACAGGGGGGAACACTGAAGCTTTCTTT. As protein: CASTLGPTGGNTEAFF. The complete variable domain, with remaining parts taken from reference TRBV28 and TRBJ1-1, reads DVKVTQSSRYLVKRTGEKVFLECVQDMDHENMFWYRQDPGLGLRLIYFSYDVKMKEKGDIPEGYSVSREKKERFSLILESASTNQTSMYLCASTLGPTGGNTEAFFGQGTRLTVV.

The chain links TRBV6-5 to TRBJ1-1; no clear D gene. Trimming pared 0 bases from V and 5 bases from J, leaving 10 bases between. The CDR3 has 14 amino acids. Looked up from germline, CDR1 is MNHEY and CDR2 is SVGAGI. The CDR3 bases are TGTGCCAGCAGTTACTCCAGCCTAGCAACTGAAGCTTTCTTT. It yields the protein CASSYSSLATEAFF.